The T cell receptor beta chain under discussion was sequenced for a study of T cell responses to AZD1222 COVID-19 vaccine. General study points: Baseline seropositives among AZD1222 recipients totaled only five to seven.

Looked up from germline, CDR1 is MNHNS and CDR2 is SASEGT. From its first to its last residue, the CDR3 has 14 amino acids. A note on this clone: Its antigen is not identified. The limits of the CDR3 on the DNA are not certain, so only TCRdb's listed CDR3 is given.

Assay used: immunoSEQ multiplex PCR; TCRdb lists only in-frame clones, some missing. The table lists 54,000 or so clones, around 90% of them singletons. The material was peripheral blood, obtained on day 0 of AZD1222 vaccination. The clonotype originates from an adult in good health. V is TRBV6-1 and J is TRBJ1-6. The CDR3 spells CASSERAPQVSLHF.